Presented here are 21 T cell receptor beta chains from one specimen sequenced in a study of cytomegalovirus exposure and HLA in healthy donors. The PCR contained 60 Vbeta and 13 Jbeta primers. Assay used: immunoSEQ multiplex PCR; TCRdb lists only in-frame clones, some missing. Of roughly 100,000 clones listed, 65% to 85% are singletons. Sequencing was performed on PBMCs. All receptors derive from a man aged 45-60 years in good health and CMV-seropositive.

CDR3 loop: CASSLAPSGRGYEQYF. CDR3 nucleotide sequence: TGTGCCAGCAGCTTAGCCCCGTCAGGGCGGGGCTACGAGCAGTACTTC. This sequence joins TRBV7-2 and TRBJ2-7, with a tentative D call TRBD2 (6 bases). Trimming cost V 0 bases and J 3 bases, with 15 bases left between them. Germline V gives CDR1 SGHTA, CDR2 FQGNSA. The CDR3 consists of 16 residues.

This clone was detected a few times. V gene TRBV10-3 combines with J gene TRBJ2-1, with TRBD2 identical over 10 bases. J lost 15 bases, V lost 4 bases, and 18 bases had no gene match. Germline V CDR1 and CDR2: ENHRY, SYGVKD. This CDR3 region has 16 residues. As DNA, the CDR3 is TGTGCCATCAGTGGTCCCGGGACTAGCGACCAAGGCCTCGGGTTCTTC. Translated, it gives CAISGPGTSDQGLGFF.

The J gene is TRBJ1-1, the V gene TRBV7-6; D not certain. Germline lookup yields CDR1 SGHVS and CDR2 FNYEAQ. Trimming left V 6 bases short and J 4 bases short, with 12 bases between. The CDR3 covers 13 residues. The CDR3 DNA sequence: TGTGCCAGCAGTTATGGCCGGGGCACTGAAGCTTTCTTT. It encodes CASSYGRGTEAFF.

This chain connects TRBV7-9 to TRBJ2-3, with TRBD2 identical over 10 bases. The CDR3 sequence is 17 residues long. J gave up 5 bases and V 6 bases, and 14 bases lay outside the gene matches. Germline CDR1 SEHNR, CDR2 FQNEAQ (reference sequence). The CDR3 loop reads CASRLYPRTSGGDTQYF. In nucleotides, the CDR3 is TGTGCCAGCAGATTATACCCAAGGACTAGCGGAGGAGATACGCAGTATTTT.

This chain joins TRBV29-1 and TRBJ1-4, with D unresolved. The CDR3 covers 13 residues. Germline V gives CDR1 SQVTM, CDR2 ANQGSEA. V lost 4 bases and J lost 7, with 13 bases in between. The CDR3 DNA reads TGCAGCGTTGGCGGGGTATCGAGTGAAAAACTGTTTTTT. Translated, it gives CSVGGVSSEKLFF.

DNA for the CDR3: TGTGCCAGCAGCTCGGGACAGGGGGCCCACGAGCAGTACTTC. Translated: CASSSGQGAHEQYF. The chain combines TRBV9 with TRBJ2-5; 12 positions agree with TRBD1. The J call may be incorrect, as the DNA end agrees better with TRBJ2-7. CDR1 is SGDLS and CDR2 is YYNGEE in the germline V gene. The CDR3 runs to 14 residues.

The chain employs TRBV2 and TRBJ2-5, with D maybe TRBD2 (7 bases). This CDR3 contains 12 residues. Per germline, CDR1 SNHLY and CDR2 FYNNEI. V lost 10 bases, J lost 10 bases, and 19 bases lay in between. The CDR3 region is CATSRPRGGQYF. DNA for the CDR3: TGTGCCACCTCCCGTCCAAGGGGGGGCCAGTACTTC.

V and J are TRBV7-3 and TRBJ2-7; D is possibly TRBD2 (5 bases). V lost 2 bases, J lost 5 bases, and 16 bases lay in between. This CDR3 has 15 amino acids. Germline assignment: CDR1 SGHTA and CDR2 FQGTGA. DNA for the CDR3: TGTGCCAGCAGCTTATCAGGCAAGGGAGCCCACGAGCAGTACTTC. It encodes CASSLSGKGAHEQYF.

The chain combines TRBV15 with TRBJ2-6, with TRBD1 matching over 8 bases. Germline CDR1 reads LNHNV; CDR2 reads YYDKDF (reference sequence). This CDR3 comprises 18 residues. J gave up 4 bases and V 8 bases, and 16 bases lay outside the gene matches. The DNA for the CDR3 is TGTGCCACCTCCTCCCCGGCCAGGGGGCGAGCGGGGGCCAACGTCCTGACTTTC. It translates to CATSSPARGRAGANVLTF.

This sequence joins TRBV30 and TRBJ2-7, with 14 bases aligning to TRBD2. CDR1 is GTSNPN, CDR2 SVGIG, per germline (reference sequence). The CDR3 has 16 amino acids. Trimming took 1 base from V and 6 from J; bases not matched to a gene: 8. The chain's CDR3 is CAWSARGLAGVAEQYF. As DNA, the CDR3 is TGTGCCTGGAGTGCTAGGGGACTAGCGGGAGTGGCCGAGCAGTACTTC.

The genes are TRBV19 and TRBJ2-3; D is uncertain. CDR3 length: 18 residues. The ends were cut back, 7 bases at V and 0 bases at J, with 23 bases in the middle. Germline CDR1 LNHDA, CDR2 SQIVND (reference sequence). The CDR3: CASTPNVRRLTSTDTQYF. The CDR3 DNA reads TGTGCCAGTACCCCGAATGTGAGGCGGCTAACTAGCACAGATACGCAGTATTTT. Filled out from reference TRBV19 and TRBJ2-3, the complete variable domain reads DGGITQSPKYLFRKEGQNVTLSCEQNLNHDAMYWYRQDPGQGLRLIYYSQIVNDFQKGDIAEGYSVSREKKESFPLTVTSAQKNPTAFYLCASTPNVRRLTSTDTQYFGPGTRLTVL.

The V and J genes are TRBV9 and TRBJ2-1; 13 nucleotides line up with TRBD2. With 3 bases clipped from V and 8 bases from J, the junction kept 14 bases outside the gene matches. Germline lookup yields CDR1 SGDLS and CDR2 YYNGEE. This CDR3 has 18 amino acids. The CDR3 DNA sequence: TGTGCCAGCAGCGCAACCAAACTAGCGGGAGGGATTGGAGATGAGCAGTTCTTC. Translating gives CASSATKLAGGIGDEQFF.

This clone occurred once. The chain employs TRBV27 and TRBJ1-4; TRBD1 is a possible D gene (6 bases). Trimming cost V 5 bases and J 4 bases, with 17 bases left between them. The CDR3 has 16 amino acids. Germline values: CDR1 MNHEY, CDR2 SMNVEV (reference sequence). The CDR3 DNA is TGTGCCAGCAGTCCTCGTCGGACAGCCTTTAATGAAAAACTGTTTTTT. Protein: CASSPRRTAFNEKLFF.

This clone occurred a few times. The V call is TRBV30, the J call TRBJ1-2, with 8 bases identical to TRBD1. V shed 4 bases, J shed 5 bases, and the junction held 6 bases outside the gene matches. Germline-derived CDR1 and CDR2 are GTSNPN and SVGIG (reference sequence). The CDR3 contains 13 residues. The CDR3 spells CAWTTDRAYGYTF. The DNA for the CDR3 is TGTGCCTGGACCACGGACAGGGCGTATGGCTACACCTTC.

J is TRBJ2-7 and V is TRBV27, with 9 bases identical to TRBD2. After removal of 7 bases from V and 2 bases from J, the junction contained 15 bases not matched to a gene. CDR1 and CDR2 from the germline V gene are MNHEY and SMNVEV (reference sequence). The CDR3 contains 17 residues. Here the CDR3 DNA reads TGTGCCAGCACCCCCATGCGCAGACTAGCGGTACCCTACGAGCAGTACTTC. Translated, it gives CASTPMRRLAVPYEQYF.

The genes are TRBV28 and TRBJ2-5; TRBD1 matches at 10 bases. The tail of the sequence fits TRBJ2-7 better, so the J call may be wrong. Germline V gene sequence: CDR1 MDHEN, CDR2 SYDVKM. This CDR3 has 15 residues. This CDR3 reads CASSRPGTGAYEQYF. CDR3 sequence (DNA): TGTGCCAGCAGTAGACCCGGGACAGGGGCCTACGAGCAGTACTTC.

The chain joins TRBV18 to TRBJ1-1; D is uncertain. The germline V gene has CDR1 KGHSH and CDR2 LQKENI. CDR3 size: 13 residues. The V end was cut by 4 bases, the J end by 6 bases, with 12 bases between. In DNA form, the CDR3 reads TGTGCCAGCTCACAGATCACGGGGTCTGAAGCTTTCTTT. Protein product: CASSQITGSEAFF.

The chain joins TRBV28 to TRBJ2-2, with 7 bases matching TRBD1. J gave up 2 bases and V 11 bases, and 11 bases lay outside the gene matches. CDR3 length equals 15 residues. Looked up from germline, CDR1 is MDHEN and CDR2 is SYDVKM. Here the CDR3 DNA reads TGTGCCGGTCAAGGGACAGATCAAAACACCGGGGAGCTGTTTTTT. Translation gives CAGQGTDQNTGELFF.

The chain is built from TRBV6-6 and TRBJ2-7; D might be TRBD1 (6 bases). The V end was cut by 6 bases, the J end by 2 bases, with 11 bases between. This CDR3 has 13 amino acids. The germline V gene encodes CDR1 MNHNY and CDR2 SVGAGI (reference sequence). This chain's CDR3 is CASSDRSTYEQYF. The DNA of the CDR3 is TGTGCCAGCAGCGACAGGAGTACCTACGAGCAGTACTTC.

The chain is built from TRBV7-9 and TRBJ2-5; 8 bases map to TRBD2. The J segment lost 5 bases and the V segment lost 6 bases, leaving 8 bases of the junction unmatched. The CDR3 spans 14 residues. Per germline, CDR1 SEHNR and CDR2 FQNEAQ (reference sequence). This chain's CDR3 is CASRPRGGGETQYF. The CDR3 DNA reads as TGTGCCAGCAGACCCCGGGGGGGCGGGGAGACCCAGTACTTC.

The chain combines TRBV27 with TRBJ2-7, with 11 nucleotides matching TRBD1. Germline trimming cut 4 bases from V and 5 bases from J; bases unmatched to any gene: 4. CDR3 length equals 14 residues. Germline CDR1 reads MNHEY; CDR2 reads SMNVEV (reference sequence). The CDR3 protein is CASSSRTGGHEQYF. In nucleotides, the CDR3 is TGTGCCAGCAGTTCACGGACAGGGGGCCACGAGCAGTACTTC.